The table lists the clone carrying this T cell receptor (beta chain) with many counts. Antigen unknown. Constant-region reverse primers amplified full-length variable regions, followed by semi-nested Nested Universal Primer A PCR. TCRdb reanalysed the 5' RACE reads using MiXCR and keeps one entry per CDR3 protein. The sample includes roughly 13,000 distinct CDR3 sequences, 20% to 30% seen only once; the top ten take 2.5% to 3.5%. V was pared by 0 bases and J by 1 base, with 10 bases between. The CDR3 extends over 15 amino acids. Germline V gene lookup returns CDR1 SGHRS and CDR2 YFSETQ. Naive CD4+ cells had CD25+ Tregs removed. Study-level results: Larger-cohort validation covered only one TCR beta V-J rearrangement. Greatest tumor Treg TCR overlap was with tumor naive CD4+ cells.

The clonotype originates from a female donor with breast cancer. This sequence joins TRBV5-1 and TRBJ1-2, with D perhaps TRBD1 (6 bases). Input material: naive CD4+ T cells sorted from blood. Noted subset: naive CD4+ T cells, CD4+CD45RA+CD25-. The CDR3 sequence: CASSLVGQSNYGYTF. In DNA form, the CDR3 reads TGCGCCAGCAGCTTGGTAGGACAGAGTAACTATGGCTACACCTTC.